Sequencing of this T cell receptor (beta chain) was carried out in a study of cytomegalovirus exposure and HLA in healthy donors. Broader study findings: The classifier was said to identify cytomegalovirus status with high specificity and sensitivity.

PCR primers comprised 60 Vbeta and 13 Jbeta primers. The repertoire was sequenced with immunoSEQ multiplex PCR; TCRdb's copy has only in-frame clones and lacks some. The sample contains about 130,000 clones, roughly a tenth of which appear only once. This CDR3 comprises 17 residues. With V trimmed by 5 bases and J by 4 bases, 14 bases remained unmatched. CDR1 MNHEY and CDR2 SMNVEV come from the germline V gene (reference sequence). This clone was seen a few times. Its antigen is not identified. The TCR was taken from a woman under 30 in good health and CMV-seropositive. V and J are TRBV27 and TRBJ2-1; TRBD2 aligns across 7 bases. The sequencing sample was made of PBMCs. This CDR3 reads CASSPTPSSGLYNEQFF. Here the CDR3 DNA reads TGTGCCAGCAGTCCTACCCCCTCTAGCGGCTTGTACAATGAGCAGTTCTTC.